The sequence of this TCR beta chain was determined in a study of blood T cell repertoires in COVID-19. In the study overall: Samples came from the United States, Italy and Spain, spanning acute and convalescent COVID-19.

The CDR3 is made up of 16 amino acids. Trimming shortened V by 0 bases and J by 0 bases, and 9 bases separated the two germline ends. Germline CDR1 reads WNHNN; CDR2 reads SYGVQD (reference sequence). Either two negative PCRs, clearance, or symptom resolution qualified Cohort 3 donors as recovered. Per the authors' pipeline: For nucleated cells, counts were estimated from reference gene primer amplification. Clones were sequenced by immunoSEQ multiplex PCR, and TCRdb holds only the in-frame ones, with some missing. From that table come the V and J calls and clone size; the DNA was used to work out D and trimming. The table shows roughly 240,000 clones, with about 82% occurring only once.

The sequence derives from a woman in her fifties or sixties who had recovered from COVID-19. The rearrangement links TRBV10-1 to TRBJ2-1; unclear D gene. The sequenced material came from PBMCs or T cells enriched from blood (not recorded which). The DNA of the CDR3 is TGCGCCAGCAGTGAGTCATCCGCGAGCTCCTACAATGAGCAGTTCTTC. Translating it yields CASSESSASSYNEQFF.